This T cell receptor beta chain was observed in a study of blood T cells in healthy people across ages. The CDR3 runs 13 residues. CDR1 and CDR2 from the germline V gene are SQVTM and ANQGSEA. V was pared by 5 bases and J by 3 bases, with 10 bases between. PBMCs were isolated at a quantity of at least 6.5 million per sample. Details on this clonotype: Its specificity is unknown.

A second PCR of about 6 to 11 cycles used a sample-barcoded 5' primer and a J-beta primer mix. One entry per CDR3 protein, called by TCRdb with MiXCR from the 5' RACE reads. The table shows 760,000 or so distinct CDR3 sequences, with around 25% occurring only once. Study-level results: Both higher diversity and more naive CD4+ cells marked long-lived donors when set against aged donors.

The same specimen was also included in a second study, on T cells of mothers and their children.

The chain uses TRBV29-1 and TRBJ1-4; D may be TRBD1 (6 bases). Sequences were obtained from blood. The clonotype originates from a boy younger than 18 in good health. CDR3 residues: CSVSGASNEKLFF. The CDR3 nucleotides are TGCAGCGTTTCGGGGGCGTCTAATGAAAAACTGTTTTTT.